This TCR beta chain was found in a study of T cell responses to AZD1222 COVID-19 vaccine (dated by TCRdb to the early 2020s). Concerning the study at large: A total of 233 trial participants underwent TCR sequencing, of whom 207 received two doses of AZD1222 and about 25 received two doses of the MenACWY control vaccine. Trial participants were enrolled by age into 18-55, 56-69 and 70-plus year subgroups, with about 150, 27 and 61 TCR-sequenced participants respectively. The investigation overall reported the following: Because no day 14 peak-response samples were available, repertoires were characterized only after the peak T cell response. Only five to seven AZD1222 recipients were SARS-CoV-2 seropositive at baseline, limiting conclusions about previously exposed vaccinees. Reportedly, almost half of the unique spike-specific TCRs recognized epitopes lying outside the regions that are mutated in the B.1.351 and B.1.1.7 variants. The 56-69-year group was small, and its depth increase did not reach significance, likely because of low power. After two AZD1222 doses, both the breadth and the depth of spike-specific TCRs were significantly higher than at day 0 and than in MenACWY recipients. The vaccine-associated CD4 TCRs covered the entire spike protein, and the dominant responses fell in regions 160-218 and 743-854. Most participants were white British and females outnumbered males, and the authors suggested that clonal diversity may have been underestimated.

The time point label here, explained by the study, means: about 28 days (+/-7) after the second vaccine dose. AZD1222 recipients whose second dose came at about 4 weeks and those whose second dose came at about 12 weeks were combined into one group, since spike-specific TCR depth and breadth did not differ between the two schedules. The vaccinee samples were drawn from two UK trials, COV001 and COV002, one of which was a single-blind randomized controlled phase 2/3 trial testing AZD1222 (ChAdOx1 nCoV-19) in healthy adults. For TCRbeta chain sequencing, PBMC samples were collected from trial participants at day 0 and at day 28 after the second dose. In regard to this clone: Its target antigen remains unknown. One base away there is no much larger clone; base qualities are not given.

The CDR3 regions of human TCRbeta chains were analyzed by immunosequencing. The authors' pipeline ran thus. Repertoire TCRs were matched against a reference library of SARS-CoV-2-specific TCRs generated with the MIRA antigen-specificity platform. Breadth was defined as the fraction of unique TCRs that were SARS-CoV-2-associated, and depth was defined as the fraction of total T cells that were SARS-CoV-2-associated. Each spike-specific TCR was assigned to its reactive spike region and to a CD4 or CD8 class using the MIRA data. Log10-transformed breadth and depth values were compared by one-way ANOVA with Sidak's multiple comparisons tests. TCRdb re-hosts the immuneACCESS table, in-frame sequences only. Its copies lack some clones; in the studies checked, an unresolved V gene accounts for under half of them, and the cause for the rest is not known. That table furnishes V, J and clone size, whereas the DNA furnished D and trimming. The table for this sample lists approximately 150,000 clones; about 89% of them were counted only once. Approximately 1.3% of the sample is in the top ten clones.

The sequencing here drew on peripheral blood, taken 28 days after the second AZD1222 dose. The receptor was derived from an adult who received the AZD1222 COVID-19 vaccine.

This receptor has the CDR3 CASSVLGLDSPLHF. The DNA reads as follows: TGTGCCAGCAGCGTATTGGGATTAGATTCACCCCTCCACTTT. The V and J segments used are TRBV9 and TRBJ1-6; no confident D gene assignment can be made. V was cut back by 1 base and J by 8 bases, leaving a gap of 10 bases between them. CDR1 and CDR2 were assigned from the germline V gene as SGDLS and YYNGEE. The CDR3 holds 14 amino acids from the cysteine to the phenylalanine. CDR3 DNA is the only sequence kept; it has 42 bases, read in frame from the first base.